The rows below give T cell receptor beta chains drawn from one sample of a study of T cell responses to AZD1222 COVID-19 vaccine. Measured with immunoSEQ multiplex PCR; TCRdb has only the in-frame clones, and not every one. Here the sample spans 60,000 to 75,000 clones, less than 90% being singletons. Source: peripheral blood, taken on day 0 of AZD1222 vaccination. The source of these receptors is an adult in good health. Both conserved end residues are part of each CDR3. D genes are given only for firm matches. Size values are once, few and many counts, or a class for expanded clones, and some rows have none.

d_call	j_call	clone_size	v_call	cdr3_aa	cdr3_nt
NA	TRBJ1-2	NA	TRBV6-5	CASKVAGSGYTF	TGTGCCAGCAAGGTGGCGGGATCTGGCTACACCTTC
TRBD2	TRBJ2-3	NA	TRBV7-3	CASSSSSGGWTDTQYF	TGTGCCAGCAGCTCCTCTAGCGGGGGGTGGACAGATACGCAGTATTTT
NA	TRBJ2-1	once	TRBV7-9	CASSSPFGRRNEQFF	TGTGCCAGCAGCTCCCCCTTTGGGCGGAGGAATGAGCAGTTCTTC
NA	TRBJ1-5	NA	TRBV30	CAWRPDGLGQPQHF	TGTGCCTGGAGACCCGACGGGCTAGGTCAGCCCCAGCATTTT
NA	TRBJ1-2	NA	TRBV7-2	CASSFRGSDGYTF	TGTGCCAGCAGCTTTAGAGGGTCGGATGGCTACACCTTC
TRBD1	TRBJ1-5	NA	TRBV18	CASSPGTANQPQHF	TGTGCCAGCTCACCTGGGACAGCAAATCAGCCCCAGCATTTT
NA	TRBJ2-3	NA	TRBV3-1/TRBV3-2	CASSQGWVRTDTQYF	TGTGCCAGCAGCCAAGGATGGGTGCGCACAGATACGCAGTATTTT
NA	TRBJ2-6	once	TRBV19	CASNSLGLGANVLTF	TGTGCCAGTAACAGTCTCGGGCTGGGAGCCAACGTCCTGACTTTC
TRBD2	TRBJ2-5	NA	TRBV5-8	CASSVGLAGAQETQYF	TGTGCCAGCAGCGTCGGACTAGCGGGGGCGCAAGAGACCCAGTACTTC
TRBD1	TRBJ2-7	NA	TRBV11-2	CASSFPGTAKYEQYF	TGTGCCAGCAGCTTTCCCGGGACAGCCAAGTACGAGCAGTACTTC
NA	TRBJ2-1	NA	TRBV29-1	CSVKGPSSYNEQFF	TGCAGCGTGAAAGGACCGAGCTCCTACAATGAGCAGTTCTTC
NA	TRBJ1-5	NA	TRBV3-1/TRBV3-2	CASSQQGQDQPQHF	TGTGCCAGCAGCCAACAAGGTCAGGATCAGCCCCAGCATTTT
NA	TRBJ2-1	once	TRBV9	CASSPQGRGSYNEQFF	TGTGCCAGCAGCCCACAGGGGAGGGGTTCGTACAATGAGCAGTTCTTC
NA	TRBJ1-2	NA	TRBV12-3/TRBV12-4	CASRRGSNYGYTF	TGTGCCAGCAGGAGGGGGTCTAACTATGGCTACACCTTC
NA	TRBJ1-1	NA	TRBV12-3/TRBV12-4	CASSVTGNTEAFF	TGTGCCAGCAGCGTTACAGGGAACACTGAAGCTTTCTTT
TRBD2	TRBJ2-5	few	TRBV19	CASSGWGGEETQYF	TGTGCCAGTAGTGGATGGGGGGGAGAAGAGACCCAGTACTTC
NA	TRBJ2-7	NA	TRBV7-2	CASSLEVPYEQYF	TGTGCCAGCAGCTTAGAGGTCCCCTACGAGCAGTACTTC
NA	TRBJ1-1	NA	TRBV7-9	CASTSTGNTEAFF	TGTGCCAGCACATCCACAGGGAACACTGAAGCTTTCTTT
TRBD1	TRBJ1-6	NA	TRBV2	CASSVRDRDSPLHF	TGTGCCAGCAGCGTCCGGGACAGGGATTCACCCCTCCACTTT
TRBD1	TRBJ1-4	NA	TRBV6-6	CASSQTGRYEGEKLFF	TGTGCCAGCAGTCAGACAGGGAGATACGAAGGGGAAAAACTGTTTTTT
NA	TRBJ2-7	NA	TRBV21-1	CASSARGCYEQYF	TGTGCCAGCAGCGCTCGGGGTTGCTACGAGCAGTACTTC
NA	TRBJ1-5	NA	TRBV5-4	CASSSDGSTQHF	TGTGCCAGCAGCTCTGACGGTAGTACCCAGCATTTT
NA	TRBJ1-4	NA	TRBV5-4	CASSPEAQGTNEKLFF	TGTGCCAGCAGCCCTGAGGCCCAGGGAACTAATGAAAAACTGTTTTTT
NA	TRBJ2-7	NA	TRBV11-2	CASSHEPVSYEQYF	TGTGCCAGCAGCCATGAGCCAGTCTCCTACGAGCAGTACTTC
NA	TRBJ1-2	NA	TRBV3-1/TRBV3-2	CASSQDGRQPTNYGYTF	TGTGCCAGCAGCCAAGATGGCCGACAGCCGACGAACTATGGCTACACCTTC
NA	TRBJ1-2	NA	TRBV9	CASSVGSRGNYGYTF	TGTGCCAGCAGCGTGGGCAGCAGGGGAAACTATGGCTACACCTTC
TRBD1	TRBJ1-2	NA	TRBV5-1	CASSLTGQGYGYTF	TGCGCCAGCAGCCTAACGGGACAGGGCTATGGCTACACCTTC
NA	TRBJ2-1	NA	TRBV5-1	CASSGDSRSEQFF	TGCGCCAGCAGCGGCGACAGTCGCAGTGAGCAGTTCTTC
TRBD2	TRBJ2-5	NA	TRBV3-1/TRBV3-2	CASSRRSSGVGQETQYF	TGTGCCAGCAGCCGACGGAGTAGCGGGGTAGGACAAGAGACCCAGTACTTC
NA	TRBJ2-5	once	TRBV5-1	CASSRVGETQYF	TGCGCCAGCAGTCGGGTAGGAGAGACCCAGTACTTC
TRBD1	TRBJ1-1	NA	TRBV6-6	CASIQGVGTEAFF	TGTGCCAGCATCCAGGGGGTTGGGACTGAAGCTTTCTTT
NA	TRBJ2-7	NA	TRBV28	CASTSRDEQYF	TGTGCCAGCACCTCCCGGGACGAGCAGTACTTC
NA	TRBJ1-2	NA	TRBV18	CASSPSGTSNYGYTF	TGTGCCAGCTCACCGTCCGGGACATCGAACTATGGCTACACCTTC
NA	TRBJ2-1	NA	TRBV5-1	CASSRTTQASEQFF	TGCGCCAGCAGCCGTACGACACAGGCTAGTGAGCAGTTCTTC
TRBD1	TRBJ1-2	NA	TRBV5-1	CASSLARTGVGYTF	TGCGCCAGCAGCTTGGCCCGGACAGGGGTTGGCTACACCTTC
TRBD1	TRBJ2-7	NA	TRBV28	CASSAPGQEYTYEQYF	TGTGCCAGCAGCGCCCCCGGACAGGAATATACCTACGAGCAGTACTTC
NA	TRBJ1-2	NA	TRBV6-2/TRBV6-3	CASSPVAPSLGNLLRSYGYTF	TGTGCCAGCAGCCCGGTAGCGCCCTCGTTAGGTAATCTACTGCGGAGCTATGGCTACACCTTC
TRBD1	TRBJ1-4	NA	TRBV29-1	CSVNQGAVGEKLFF	TGCAGCGTTAACCAGGGGGCTGTAGGTGAAAAACTGTTTTTT